This T cell receptor beta chain emerged from a study of cytomegalovirus exposure and HLA in healthy donors. Whole-study findings and limits: Per a later analysis, 15,000 to 20,000 TCR beta sequences showed association with HLA alleles at 0.05 false discovery rate.

The study ran its PCR with 60 Vbeta and 13 Jbeta primers. Profiling relied on immunoSEQ multiplex PCR, and the TCRdb table lists in-frame clones only, not all of them. The sample shows about 200,000 clones, roughly four fifths of them seen only once. Looked up from germline, CDR1 is GTSNPN and CDR2 is SVGIG (reference sequence). This CDR3 has 13 residues. Trimming took 8 bases from V and 2 from J; bases not matched to a gene: 8. This clone was observed a single time. Its specificity is unknown. This rearrangement joins TRBV30 to TRBJ1-1; the match to TRBD1 covers 7 bases. This clonotype was obtained from a girl aged 10 to 17 in good health and CMV-seronegative. The sequenced sample consisted of PBMCs. The CDR3: CALNRGPNTEAFF. DNA of the CDR3: TGTGCCCTAAACAGGGGACCCAACACTGAAGCTTTCTTT.